This entry lists 23 T cell receptor beta chains sequenced from one sample in a study of blood T cell repertoires in COVID-19. Generated by immunoSEQ multiplex PCR, the TCRdb table keeps only in-frame clones and is missing some. The sample gives about 270,000 clones, approximately 90% of which show up once; 4.1% is in the top ten. Sequencing input: PBMCs or T cells enriched from blood (not recorded which). Every receptor here comes from a woman in her twenties or thirties with acute COVID-19.

The chain is built from TRBV19 and TRBJ2-1, with a tentative D call TRBD2 (5 bases). The V gene lost 8 bases and the J gene lost 8 bases, with 10 bases spanning the gap. CDR3 length: 11 amino acids. Germline V gene data show CDR1 as LNHDA and CDR2 as SQIVND (reference sequence). The CDR3 loop reads CASAGRYEQFF. CDR3 in DNA: TGTGCCAGTGCGGGTCGATATGAGCAGTTCTTC.

The V gene is TRBV27, the J gene TRBJ1-1; no definite D call. CDR3 length equals 15 residues. CDR1 and CDR2 (germline): MNHEY, SMNVEV (reference sequence). V lost 6 bases, J lost 1 base, and 15 bases lay in between. The CDR3 nucleotides read TGTGCCAGCAGATCGGACGGGGTCAGGAACACTGAAGCTTTCTTT. This translates into CASRSDGVRNTEAFF.

The chain couples TRBV4-3 to TRBJ2-7; TRBD2 agrees at 10 bases. This CDR3 has 16 amino acids. V lost 1 base to trimming and J lost 3 bases; unmatched junction nucleotides: 6. Germline CDR1 reads LGHNA; CDR2 reads YSLEER. Here the CDR3 reads CASSQAGTSGNYEQYF. The DNA for the CDR3 is TGCGCCAGCAGCCAAGCGGGAACTAGCGGGAACTACGAGCAGTACTTC.

This chain connects TRBV13 to TRBJ2-7; 8 positions match TRBD2. Germline assignment: CDR1 PRHDT and CDR2 FYEKMQ (reference sequence). Trimming took 0 bases from V and 5 from J; bases not matched to a gene: 24. This CDR3 is built from 21 residues. The CDR3 spells CASSLGGRLAGFNNFDDEQYF. CDR3 DNA: TGTGCCAGCAGCTTAGGCGGTCGGCTAGCGGGCTTCAACAATTTTGACGACGAGCAGTACTTC.

The chain couples TRBV7-6 to TRBJ2-1; TRBD2 agrees at 7 bases. CDR1 and CDR2 (germline): SGHVS, FNYEAQ. This CDR3 has 14 amino acids. The trim removed 2 bases at V and 5 bases at J, leaving 3 bases unmatched. In DNA, the CDR3 is TGTGCCAGCAGCTTAAGTCTAGCGGACAATGAGCAGTTCTTC. It encodes CASSLSLADNEQFF.

The rearrangement links TRBV28 to TRBJ2-7; D gene ambiguous. There are 12 residues in the CDR3. Per germline, CDR1 MDHEN and CDR2 SYDVKM. V was pared by 8 bases and J by 7 bases, with 15 bases between. CDR3 DNA: TGTGCCAGCCATAAAAGTAACGGTGAGCAGTACTTC. It is translated as CASHKSNGEQYF.

CDR3 in amino acids: CASSYGLRKQVSYNSPLHF. As DNA, the CDR3 is TGTGCCAGCAGTTACGGGTTACGGAAGCAAGTGTCCTATAATTCACCCCTCCACTTT. V gene TRBV28 combines with J gene TRBJ1-6, with D hard to call. V dropped 4 bases and J dropped 1 base, with 20 bases sitting between them. Germline CDR1 MDHEN, CDR2 SYDVKM. This CDR3 has 19 residues.

This clone was detected a few times. CDR3 residues: CATGHPSSGSSHEQFF. CDR3 nucleotide sequence: TGTGCCACCGGACATCCTTCTAGCGGGAGTAGCCATGAGCAGTTCTTC. This sequence joins TRBV15 and TRBJ2-1; 10 bases map to TRBD2. The CDR3 is made up of 16 amino acids. The germline gives CDR1 LNHNV, CDR2 YYDKDF (reference sequence). With V trimmed by 8 bases and J by 8 bases, 15 bases remained unmatched.

The chain joins TRBV30 to TRBJ2-5; D gene uncertain. Per the germline V gene, CDR1 is GTSNPN and CDR2 is SVGIG (reference sequence). CDR3 length: 13 residues. V was clipped by 3 bases and J by 2 bases, with 10 bases between them. CDR3 bases: TGTGCCTGGAGCATGGGCCCTCAAGAGACCCAGTACTTC. Amino acid sequence: CAWSMGPQETQYF.

This clone was detected only once. CDR3 amino acids: CASSLAGQFNLYGYTF. Written as DNA, the CDR3 is TGTGCCAGCAGCTTAGCGGGACAGTTTAACCTTTATGGCTACACCTTC. This chain uses TRBV7-9 with TRBJ1-2; 7 bases match TRBD1. Per germline, CDR1 SEHNR and CDR2 FQNEAQ (reference sequence). This CDR3 has 16 residues. V gave up 0 bases and J gave up 5 bases; unmatched junction bases: 9.

The chain links TRBV4-1 to TRBJ1-6; TRBD1 aligns across 12 bases. CDR1 and CDR2 (germline): MGHRA, YSYEKL. The length of the CDR3 is 15 residues. V lost 5 bases to trimming and J lost 11 bases; unmatched junction nucleotides: 7. CDR3 nucleotide sequence: TGCGCCAGCAGCTCCGGGACAGGGGGCGCGACACCCCTCCACTTT. Translating gives CASSSGTGGATPLHF.

CDR3 coding DNA: TGTGCCACCAGCTCACTAGCGGGTGCAGATACGCAGTATTTT. Amino acid sequence: CATSSLAGADTQYF. The V and J genes are TRBV15 and TRBJ2-3; 9 nucleotides line up with TRBD2. After removal of 5 bases from V and 4 bases from J, the junction contained 4 bases not matched to a gene. This CDR3 has 14 amino acids. Germline V gene data show CDR1 as LNHNV and CDR2 as YYDKDF (reference sequence).

The chain joins TRBV14 to TRBJ1-2, with D tentatively TRBD1 (5 bases). In germline, CDR1 is SGHDN, CDR2 FVKESK. The CDR3 length is 15 residues. Trimming removed 0 bases at V and 4 bases at J, with 12 bases between. In DNA form, the CDR3 reads TGTGCCAGCAGCCAAGATTTCCAGGGAGGCTATGGCTACACCTTC. Protein sequence: CASSQDFQGGYGYTF.

This chain connects TRBV28 to TRBJ1-5; no definite D call. Between the trimmed V and J ends, which lost 3 bases and 4 bases, there was a span of 10 bases. There are 14 residues in the CDR3. Per the germline V gene, CDR1 is MDHEN and CDR2 is SYDVKM. The CDR3 nucleotides are TGTGCCAGCAGTTTTCCCGGGAGTAATCAGCCCCAGCATTTT. Protein product: CASSFPGSNQPQHF.

This clone was recorded only once. The chain combines TRBV27 with TRBJ2-3; D uncertain. The CDR3 is made up of 15 amino acids. Germline assignment: CDR1 MNHEY and CDR2 SMNVEV (reference sequence). The V end was cut by 2 bases, the J end by 3 bases, with 12 bases between. CDR3 nucleotides: TGTGCCAGCAGTTTAGGCAGAGACTCTACAGATACGCAGTATTTT. Translated, it gives CASSLGRDSTDTQYF.

V and J are TRBV24-1 and TRBJ2-2; 7 bases map to TRBD2. Per germline, CDR1 KGHDR and CDR2 SFDVKD. V shed 2 bases, J shed 1 base, and the junction held 12 bases outside the gene matches. CDR3 length: 19 residues. The DNA for the CDR3 is TGTGCCACCAGTGATTCAGGGTTAGGGCTAGCGGAGAACACCGGGGAGCTGTTTTTT. Its translation is CATSDSGLGLAENTGELFF.

J is TRBJ1-5 and V is TRBV19; the match to TRBD1 covers 8 bases. The CDR3 covers 14 residues. Germline CDR1 reads LNHDA; CDR2 reads SQIVND (reference sequence). The V segment lost 2 bases and the J segment 6 bases; nucleotides outside the gene matches: 3. The CDR3, as DNA: TGTGCCAGTAGTATAAAACAGGGGGTTCAGCCCCAGCATTTT. Its translation: CASSIKQGVQPQHF. Looking up the rest from reference TRBV19 and TRBJ1-5 gives the full variable domain: DGGITQSPKYLFRKEGQNVTLSCEQNLNHDAMYWYRQDPGQGLRLIYYSQIVNDFQKGDIAEGYSVSREKKESFPLTVTSAQKNPTAFYLCASSIKQGVQPQHFGDGTRLSIL.

This clone has only one observation. V and J are TRBV4-3 and TRBJ2-7; TRBD1 might be the D (6 bases). Germline CDR1 LGHNA, CDR2 YSLEER. V lost 0 bases, J lost 1 base, and 13 bases lay in between. This CDR3 is 16 amino acids long. CDR3 nucleotide sequence: TGCGCCAGCAGCCAAGATGCCCAGACAGGATCCTACGAGCAGTACTTC. It specifies CASSQDAQTGSYEQYF.

The chain joins TRBV11-1 to TRBJ2-3, with a tentative D call TRBD2 (5 bases). V was clipped by 6 bases and J by 1 base, with 14 bases between them. There are 15 residues in the CDR3. The germline V gene has CDR1 SGHAT and CDR2 FQDESV (reference sequence). This CDR3 reads CASRVDAGRTDTQYF. In DNA form, the CDR3 reads TGTGCCAGCAGGGTTGATGCGGGCCGCACAGATACGCAGTATTTT.

The genes are TRBV7-7 and TRBJ2-2; D may be TRBD2 (6 bases). This CDR3 comprises 15 residues. From germline, CDR1 is SSHAT and CDR2 FNYEAQ (reference sequence). The V end was cut by 3 bases, the J end by 5 bases, with 13 bases between. CDR3 DNA: TGTGCCAGCAGCTTGGACACGGGGGAAACCGGGGAGCTGTTTTTT. Translating gives CASSLDTGETGELFF.

This clone was observed once. CDR3 region: CASSIDIAGVVDEQFF. Here the CDR3 DNA reads TGTGCCAGTAGTATAGACATAGCGGGAGTAGTCGATGAGCAGTTCTTC. J is TRBJ2-1 and V is TRBV19; TRBD2 agrees at 9 bases. This CDR3 contains 16 residues. Germline lookup yields CDR1 LNHDA and CDR2 SQIVND (reference sequence). The trim removed 0 bases at V and 8 bases at J, leaving 8 bases unmatched.

This sequence joins TRBV11-2 and TRBJ2-2; D remains unclear. Trimming took off 5 bases at V and 6 bases at J, with 19 bases between the two ends. The CDR3 runs to 16 residues. Germline assignment: CDR1 SGHAT and CDR2 FQNNGV. The CDR3 loop is CASSPTGWYGSGELFF. CDR3 coding DNA: TGTGCCAGCAGCCCCACCGGTTGGTACGGGTCCGGGGAGCTGTTTTTT.

The chain has TRBV27 and TRBJ2-1; 14 nucleotides match TRBD2. Germline CDR1 is MNHEY and CDR2 is SMNVEV (reference sequence). With V trimmed by 7 bases and J by 12 bases, 11 bases remained unmatched. The length of the CDR3 is 15 residues. Here the CDR3 reads CASTPPGLAGEGQFF. The CDR3 DNA sequence: TGTGCCAGCACCCCACCGGGACTAGCGGGAGAAGGGCAGTTCTTC.